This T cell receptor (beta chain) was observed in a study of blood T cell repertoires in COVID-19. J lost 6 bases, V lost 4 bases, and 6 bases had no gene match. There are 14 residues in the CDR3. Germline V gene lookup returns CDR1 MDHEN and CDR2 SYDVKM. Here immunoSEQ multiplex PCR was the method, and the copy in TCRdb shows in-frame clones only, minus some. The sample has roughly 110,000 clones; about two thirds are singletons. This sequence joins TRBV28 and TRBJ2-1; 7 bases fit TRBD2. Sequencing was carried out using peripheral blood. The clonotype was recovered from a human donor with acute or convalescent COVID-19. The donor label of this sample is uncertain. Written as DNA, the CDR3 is TGTGCCAGCAGTTGGGGGGGTAGGCTCAATGAGCAGTTCTTC. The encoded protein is CASSWGGRLNEQFF.